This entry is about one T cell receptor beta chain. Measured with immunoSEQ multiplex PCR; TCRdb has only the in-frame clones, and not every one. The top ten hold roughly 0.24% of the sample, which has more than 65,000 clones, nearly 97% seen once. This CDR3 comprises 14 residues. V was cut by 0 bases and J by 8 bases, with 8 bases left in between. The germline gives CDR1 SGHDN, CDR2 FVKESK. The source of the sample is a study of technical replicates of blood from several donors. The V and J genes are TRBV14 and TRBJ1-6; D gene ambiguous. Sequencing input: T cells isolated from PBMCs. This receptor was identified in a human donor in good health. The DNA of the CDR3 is TGTGCCAGCAGCCAAGAGGCACGTGATTCACCCCTCCACTTT. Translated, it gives CASSQEARDSPLHF. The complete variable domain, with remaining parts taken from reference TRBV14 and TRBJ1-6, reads EAGVTQFPSHSVIEKGQTVTLRCDPISGHDNLYWYRRVMGKEIKFLLHFVKESKQDESGMPNNRFLAERTGGTYSTLKVQPAELEDSGVYFCASSQEARDSPLHFGNGTRLTVT.